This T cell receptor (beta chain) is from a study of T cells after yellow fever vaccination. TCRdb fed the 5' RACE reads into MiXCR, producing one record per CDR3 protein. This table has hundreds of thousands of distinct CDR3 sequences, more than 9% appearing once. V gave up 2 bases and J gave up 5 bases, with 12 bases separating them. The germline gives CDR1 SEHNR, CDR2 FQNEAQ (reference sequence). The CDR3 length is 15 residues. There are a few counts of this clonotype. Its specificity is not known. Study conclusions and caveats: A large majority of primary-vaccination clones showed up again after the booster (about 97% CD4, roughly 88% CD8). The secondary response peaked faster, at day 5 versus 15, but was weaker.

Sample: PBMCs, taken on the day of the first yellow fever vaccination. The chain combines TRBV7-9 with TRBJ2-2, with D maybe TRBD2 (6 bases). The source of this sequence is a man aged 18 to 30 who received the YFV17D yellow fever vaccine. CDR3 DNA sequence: TGTGCCAGCAGCTTACTATCGGGGGAGACCGGGGAGCTGTTTTTT. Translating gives CASSLLSGETGELFF.